This paragraph reports one TCR beta chain. Its target is not known. The sample originates from a study of shared clonotypes between healthy human individuals. Study-wide results and caveats: Shared clonotypes: approximately 5% naive CD4, around 3.5% naive CD8, 2.3% memory CD4, 0.4% memory CD8. Sample collection involved blood only; tissue repertoires are likely different.

Assay used: immunoSEQ multiplex PCR; TCRdb lists only in-frame clones, some missing. The sample consists of 600,000 to 700,000 clones, less than 80% of them appearing once. The CDR3 length is 13 residues. The V end lost 2 bases, the J end lost 5 bases, and 10 bases lay between the germline ends. Per the germline V gene, CDR1 is GTSNPN and CDR2 is SVGIG (reference sequence). The TCR originated in a woman between 25 and 40 years old in good health. Sequenced input: memory CD4+ T cells sorted from blood. The subset denotes: CD45RA-negative fraction. This chain links TRBV30 with TRBJ2-1, with D unclear. The CDR3 nucleotides are TGTGCCTGGAGTACGGATAGGCACAATGAGCAGTTCTTC. Amino acids: CAWSTDRHNEQFF. The full variable domain, rest sourced from reference TRBV30 and TRBJ2-1, is SQTIHQWPATLVQPVGSPLSLECTVEGTSNPNLYWYRQAAGRGLQLLFYSVGIGQISSEVPQNLSASRPQDRQFILSSKKLLLSDSGFYLCAWSTDRHNEQFFGPGTRLTVL.